One sample yielded the 13 T cell receptor beta chains listed below, sequenced in a study of cytomegalovirus exposure and HLA in healthy donors. Primers: 60 Vbeta forward and 13 Jbeta reverse. TCRdb's table, derived via immunoSEQ multiplex PCR, lists solely in-frame clones and lacks some. Of approximately 90,000 clones in the sample, under 85% are singletons; the top ten hold over 2%. The specimen was PBMCs. All receptors derive from a boy younger than 18 in good health and CMV-seronegative.

The chain links TRBV9 to TRBJ1-2; 10 bases fit TRBD1. This CDR3 region has 16 residues. Trimming at V came to 2 bases and at J to 4 bases, leaving 8 bases not matched to a gene. From germline, CDR1 is SGDLS and CDR2 YYNGEE. CDR3 in amino acids: CASSVGGQGSIYGYTF. The CDR3 bases are TGTGCCAGCAGCGTTGGGGGACAGGGGTCTATCTATGGCTACACCTTC. Using reference TRBV9 and TRBJ1-2 for the parts outside the CDR3, the full variable domain is DSGVTQTPKHLITATGQRVTLRCSPRSGDLSVYWYQQSLDQGLQFLIQYYNGEERAKGNILERFSAQQFPDLHSELNLSSLELGDSALYFCASSVGGQGSIYGYTFGSGTRLTVV.

This clone has only one observation. The CDR3 protein is CASMGGGTLFF. CDR3 DNA: TGTGCCAGCATGGGAGGGGGGACACTGTTTTTT. The gene calls are TRBV9 and TRBJ1-4; D possibly corresponds to TRBD1 (6 bases). The CDR3 extends over 11 amino acids. Germline CDR1 and CDR2: SGDLS and YYNGEE. Trimming removed 6 bases from V and 13 bases from J, with 13 bases in between.

The chain carries TRBV7-2 and TRBJ2-3; 12 bases are a match to TRBD2. V trimming: 6 bases; J trimming: 5 bases; junction bases outside the gene matches: 6. CDR1 is SGHTA and CDR2 is FQGNSA in the germline V gene. The CDR3 covers 15 residues. The CDR3 sequence is CASSRTSGTQDTQYF. The CDR3 DNA follows: TGTGCCAGCAGTCGGACTAGCGGGACCCAAGATACGCAGTATTTT.

The gene calls are TRBV6-5 and TRBJ1-1, with D maybe TRBD1 (5 bases). The V gene's germline CDR1 is MNHEY and CDR2 SVGAGI. The CDR3 covers 16 residues. V lost 2 bases, J lost 3 bases, and 16 bases lay in between. The CDR3 loop is CASSYTPRAGHTEAFF. CDR3 DNA sequence: TGTGCCAGCAGTTACACCCCTCGGGCAGGGCACACTGAAGCTTTCTTT.

The chain links TRBV18 to TRBJ2-7, with 8 bases identical to TRBD1. The CDR3 contains 14 residues. In germline, CDR1 is KGHSH, CDR2 LQKENI. V was clipped by 2 bases and J by 5 bases; unmatched bases: 5. DNA for the CDR3: TGTGCCAGCTCACCAATCCAGGGGGCCCACGAGCAGTACTTC. Translating gives CASSPIQGAHEQYF. Looking up the rest from reference TRBV18 and TRBJ2-7 gives the full variable domain: NAGVMQNPRHLVRRRGQEARLRCSPMKGHSHVYWYRQLPEEGLKFMVYLQKENIIDESGMPKERFSAEFPKEGPSILRIQQVVRGDSAAYFCASSPIQGAHEQYFGPGTRLTVT.

This chain uses TRBV27 with TRBJ1-1; tentatively, D is TRBD1 (5 bases). Trimming took 2 bases from V and 4 from J, leaving 11 bases between them. The CDR3 extends over 14 amino acids. Germline V gene lookup returns CDR1 MNHEY and CDR2 SMNVEV (reference sequence). CDR3 loop: CASSLGGVATEAFF. For the CDR3, the DNA is TGTGCCAGCAGTTTAGGAGGGGTTGCCACTGAAGCTTTCTTT.

The chain joins TRBV25-1 to TRBJ1-2; TRBD1 is a possible D gene (5 bases). The CDR3 has 15 residues. Between the trimmed V and J ends, which lost 0 bases and 4 bases, there was a span of 12 bases. Germline loops: CDR1 MGHDK, CDR2 SYGVNS. CDR3 residues: CASSEYDSLVYGYTF. The DNA of the CDR3 is TGTGCCAGCAGTGAATACGACAGCCTCGTCTATGGCTACACCTTC.

V usage is TRBV6-6 and J usage is TRBJ2-7; 10 bases are shared with TRBD1. The germline V gene encodes CDR1 MNHNY and CDR2 SVGAGI (reference sequence). Trimming removed 10 bases from V and 2 bases from J; junction bases left unmatched: 8. The CDR3 extends over 14 amino acids. The CDR3 spells CATSPGQGAYEQYF. CDR3 nucleotides: TGTGCCACCTCCCCCGGACAGGGGGCCTACGAGCAGTACTTC.

The V and J genes are TRBV4-1 and TRBJ2-3; D is perhaps TRBD2 (7 bases). Germline CDR1 reads MGHRA; CDR2 reads YSYEKL. The germline V and J ends were trimmed by 4 bases and 2 bases, with 19 bases remaining between them. This CDR3 region has 17 residues. This CDR3 reads CASSPEQPGGLTDTQYF. The CDR3 DNA reads TGCGCCAGCAGCCCGGAGCAACCGGGGGGCCTCACAGATACGCAGTATTTT.

This clone was recorded once. The rearrangement uses TRBV5-6 and TRBJ2-7; the match to TRBD1 covers 9 bases. V trimming: 3 bases; J trimming: 5 bases; junction bases outside the gene matches: 3. The CDR3 consists of 13 residues. The V gene's germline CDR1 is SGHDT and CDR2 YYEEEE. The CDR3 bases are TGTGCCAGCAGCTCCACAGGGGGCCACGAGCAGTACTTC. Residues: CASSSTGGHEQYF.

This clone turned up a few times. The rearrangement joins TRBV14 to TRBJ2-5; TRBD1 might be the D (5 bases). V lost 3 bases to trimming and J lost 4 bases, with 12 bases between them. The length of the CDR3 is 14 residues. CDR1 and CDR2 from the germline V gene are SGHDN and FVKESK. CDR3: CASSHSKGIETQYF. In DNA, the CDR3 is TGTGCCAGCAGCCACTCAAAGGGGATAGAGACCCAGTACTTC. The entire variable domain, with the rest obtained from reference TRBV14 and TRBJ2-5, is as follows: EAGVTQFPSHSVIEKGQTVTLRCDPISGHDNLYWYRRVMGKEIKFLLHFVKESKQDESGMPNNRFLAERTGGTYSTLKVQPAELEDSGVYFCASSHSKGIETQYFGPGTRLLVL.

The chain's CDR3 is CASSQDSNFLYTEAFF. Here the CDR3 DNA reads TGCGCCAGCAGCCAAGATTCTAATTTTTTGTACACTGAAGCTTTCTTT. This rearrangement joins TRBV4-1 to TRBJ1-1; no definite D call. Germline V lookup: CDR1 MGHRA, CDR2 YSYEKL. This CDR3 is built from 16 residues. Trimming removed 0 bases at V and 3 bases at J, with 14 bases between.

The rearrangement links TRBV15 to TRBJ1-1, with D unclear. Germline V lookup: CDR1 LNHNV, CDR2 YYDKDF (reference sequence). CDR3 length equals 13 residues. Trimming left V 7 bases short and J 1 base short, with 10 bases between. The CDR3 DNA is TGTGCCACCAAGAGGTTGTCGAACACTGAAGCTTTCTTT. As protein: CATKRLSNTEAFF.